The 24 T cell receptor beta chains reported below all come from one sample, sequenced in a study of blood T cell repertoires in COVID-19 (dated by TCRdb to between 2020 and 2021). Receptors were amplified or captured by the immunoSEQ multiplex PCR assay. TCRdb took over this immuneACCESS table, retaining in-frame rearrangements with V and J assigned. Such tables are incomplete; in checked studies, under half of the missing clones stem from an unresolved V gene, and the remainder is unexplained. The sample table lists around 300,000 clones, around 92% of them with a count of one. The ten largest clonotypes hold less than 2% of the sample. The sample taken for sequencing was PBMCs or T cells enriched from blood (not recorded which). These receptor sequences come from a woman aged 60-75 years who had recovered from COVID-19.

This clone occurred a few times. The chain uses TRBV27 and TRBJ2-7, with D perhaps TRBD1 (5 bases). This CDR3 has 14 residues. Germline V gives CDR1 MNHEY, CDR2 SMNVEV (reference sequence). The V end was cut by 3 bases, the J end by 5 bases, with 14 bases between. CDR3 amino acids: CASSFQGARNEQYF. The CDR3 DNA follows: TGTGCCAGCAGTTTTCAAGGGGCGCGCAACGAGCAGTACTTC.

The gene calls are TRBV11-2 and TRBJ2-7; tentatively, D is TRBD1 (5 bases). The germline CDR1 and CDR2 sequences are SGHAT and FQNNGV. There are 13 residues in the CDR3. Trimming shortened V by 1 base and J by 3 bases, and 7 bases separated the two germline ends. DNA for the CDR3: TGTGCCAGCAGCTTAGTAACAGGCTACGAGCAGTACTTC. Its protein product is CASSLVTGYEQYF. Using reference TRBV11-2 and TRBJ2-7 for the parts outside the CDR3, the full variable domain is EAGVAQSPRYKIIEKRQSVAFWCNPISGHATLYWYQQILGQGPKLLIQFQNNGVVDDSQLPKDRFSAERLKGVDSTLKIQPAKLEDSAVYLCASSLVTGYEQYFGPGTRLTVT.

For the CDR3, the DNA is TGTGCCTGGAGTGTTCACGCTCTAGCGGGGGGGATCGTAGATACGCAGTATTTT. Its protein is CAWSVHALAGGIVDTQYF. V is TRBV30 and J is TRBJ2-3; 12 positions agree with TRBD2. The V gene's germline CDR1 is GTSNPN and CDR2 SVGIG (reference sequence). V dropped 0 bases and J dropped 5; count of bases not matched to a gene: 12. The CDR3 spans 18 residues. Full variable domain (rest looked up from reference TRBV30 and TRBJ2-3): SQTIHQWPATLVQPVGSPLSLECTVEGTSNPNLYWYRQAAGRGLQLLFYSVGIGQISSEVPQNLSASRPQDRQFILSSKKLLLSDSGFYLCAWSVHALAGGIVDTQYFGPGTRLTVL.

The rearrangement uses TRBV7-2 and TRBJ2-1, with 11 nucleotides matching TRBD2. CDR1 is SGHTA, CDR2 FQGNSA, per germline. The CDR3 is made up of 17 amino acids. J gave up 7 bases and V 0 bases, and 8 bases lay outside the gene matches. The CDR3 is CASSLAFLAGGVNEQFF. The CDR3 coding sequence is TGTGCCAGCAGCTTAGCGTTTTTAGCGGGAGGGGTGAATGAGCAGTTCTTC. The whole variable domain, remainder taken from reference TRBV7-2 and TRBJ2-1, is GAGVSQSPSNKVTEKGKDVELRCDPISGHTALYWYRQSLGQGLEFLIYFQGNSAPDKSGLPSDRFSAERTGGSVSTLTIQRTQQEDSAVYLCASSLAFLAGGVNEQFFGPGTRLTVL.

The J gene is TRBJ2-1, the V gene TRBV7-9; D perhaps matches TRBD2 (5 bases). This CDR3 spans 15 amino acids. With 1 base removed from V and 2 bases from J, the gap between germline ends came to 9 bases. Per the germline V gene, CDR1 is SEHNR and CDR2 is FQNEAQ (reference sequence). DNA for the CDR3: TGTGCCAGCAGCTTAGAGGGAGTCGCCTACAATGAGCAGTTCTTC. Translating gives CASSLEGVAYNEQFF.

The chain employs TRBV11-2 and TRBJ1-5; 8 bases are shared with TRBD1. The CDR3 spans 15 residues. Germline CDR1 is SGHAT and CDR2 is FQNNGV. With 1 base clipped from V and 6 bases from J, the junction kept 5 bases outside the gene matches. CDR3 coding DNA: TGTGCCAGCAGCTTAGGAACAGGGGGAATTCAGCCCCAGCATTTT. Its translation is CASSLGTGGIQPQHF.

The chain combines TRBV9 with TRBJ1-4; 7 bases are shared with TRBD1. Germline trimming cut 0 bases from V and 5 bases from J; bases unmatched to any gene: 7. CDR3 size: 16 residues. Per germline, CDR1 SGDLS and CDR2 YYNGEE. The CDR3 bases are TGTGCCAGCAGCGTAGGGTTGGCAGGGGGGAATGAAAAACTGTTTTTT. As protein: CASSVGLAGGNEKLFF.

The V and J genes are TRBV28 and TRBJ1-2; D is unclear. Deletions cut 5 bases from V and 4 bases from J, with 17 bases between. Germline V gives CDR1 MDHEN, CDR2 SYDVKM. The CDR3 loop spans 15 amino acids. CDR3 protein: CASSPGPRESYGYTF. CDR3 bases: TGTGCCAGCAGTCCTGGCCCTCGGGAAAGCTATGGCTACACCTTC.

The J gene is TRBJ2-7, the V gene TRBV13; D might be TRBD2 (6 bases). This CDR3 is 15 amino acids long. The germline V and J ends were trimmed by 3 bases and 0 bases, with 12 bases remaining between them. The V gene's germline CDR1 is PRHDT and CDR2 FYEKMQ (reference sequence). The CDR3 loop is CASSFPGLGSYEQYF. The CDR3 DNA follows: TGTGCCAGCAGCTTCCCGGGACTCGGCTCCTACGAGCAGTACTTC.

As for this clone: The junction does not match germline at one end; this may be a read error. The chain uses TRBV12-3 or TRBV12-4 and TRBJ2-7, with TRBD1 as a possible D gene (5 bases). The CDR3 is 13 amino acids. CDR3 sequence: CASSSSLQGASLF. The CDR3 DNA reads TGTGCCAGCAGTTCTTCCCTGCAGGGCGCCTCCCTATTC.

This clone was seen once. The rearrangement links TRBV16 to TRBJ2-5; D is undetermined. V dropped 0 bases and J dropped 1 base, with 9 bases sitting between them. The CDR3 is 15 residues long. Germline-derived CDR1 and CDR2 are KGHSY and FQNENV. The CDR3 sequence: CASSQSYGGQETQYF. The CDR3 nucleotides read TGTGCCAGCAGCCAATCCTACGGCGGCCAAGAGACCCAGTACTTC.

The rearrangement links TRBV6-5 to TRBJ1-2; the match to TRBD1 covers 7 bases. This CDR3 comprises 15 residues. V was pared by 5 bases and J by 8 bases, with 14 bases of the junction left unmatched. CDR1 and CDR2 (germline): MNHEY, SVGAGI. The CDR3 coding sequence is TGTGCCAGCAGTCCCCCGGGTGACAGGGTTGGCGGCTACACCTTC. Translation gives CASSPPGDRVGGYTF.

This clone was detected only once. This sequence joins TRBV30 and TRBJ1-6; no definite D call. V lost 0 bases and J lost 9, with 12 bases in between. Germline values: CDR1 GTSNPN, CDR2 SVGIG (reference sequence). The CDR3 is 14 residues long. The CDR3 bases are TGTGCCTGGAGTGTACCCTTGGCGGGTTCACCCCTCCACTTT. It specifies CAWSVPLAGSPLHF. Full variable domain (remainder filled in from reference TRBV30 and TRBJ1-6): SQTIHQWPATLVQPVGSPLSLECTVEGTSNPNLYWYRQAAGRGLQLLFYSVGIGQISSEVPQNLSASRPQDRQFILSSKKLLLSDSGFYLCAWSVPLAGSPLHFGNGTRLTVT.

In DNA, the CDR3 is TGTGCCAGCAGCTTGACAGGAACCACTGAAGCTTTCTTT. This sequence encodes CASSLTGTTEAFF. The rearrangement joins TRBV5-5 to TRBJ1-1; D may be TRBD1 (5 bases). V lost 1 base and J 4 bases, leaving 8 bases between the germline ends. CDR1 SGHKS and CDR2 YYEKEE come from the germline V gene (reference sequence). There are 13 residues in the CDR3.

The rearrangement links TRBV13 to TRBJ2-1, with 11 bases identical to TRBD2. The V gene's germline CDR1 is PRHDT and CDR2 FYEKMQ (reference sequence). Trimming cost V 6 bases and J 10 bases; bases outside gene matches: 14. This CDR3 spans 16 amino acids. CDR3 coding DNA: TGTGCCAGCAGTCCTGGTAGTAGCGGGAGGGCTAAAGAGCAGTTCTTC. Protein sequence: CASSPGSSGRAKEQFF.

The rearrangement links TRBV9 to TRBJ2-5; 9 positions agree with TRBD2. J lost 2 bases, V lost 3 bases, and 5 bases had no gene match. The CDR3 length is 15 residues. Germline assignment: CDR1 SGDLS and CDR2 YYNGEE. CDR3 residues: CASSALAGWQETQYF. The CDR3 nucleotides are TGTGCCAGCAGCGCCCTAGCGGGGTGGCAAGAGACCCAGTACTTC. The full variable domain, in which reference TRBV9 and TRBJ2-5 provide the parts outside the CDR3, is DSGVTQTPKHLITATGQRVTLRCSPRSGDLSVYWYQQSLDQGLQFLIQYYNGEERAKGNILERFSAQQFPDLHSELNLSSLELGDSALYFCASSALAGWQETQYFGPGTRLLVL.

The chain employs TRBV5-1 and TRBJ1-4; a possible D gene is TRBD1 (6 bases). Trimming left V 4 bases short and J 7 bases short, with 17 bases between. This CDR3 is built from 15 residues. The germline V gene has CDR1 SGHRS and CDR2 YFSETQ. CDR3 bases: TGCGCCAGCAGCACAACGGGCCTGGGGGCTGAAAAACTGTTTTTT. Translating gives CASSTTGLGAEKLFF.

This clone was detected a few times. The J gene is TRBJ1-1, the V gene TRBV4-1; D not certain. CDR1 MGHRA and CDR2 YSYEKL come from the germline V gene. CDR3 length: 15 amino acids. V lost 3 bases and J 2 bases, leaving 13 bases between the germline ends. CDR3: CASSHSAQLNTEAFF. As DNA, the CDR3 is TGCGCCAGCAGCCATAGCGCTCAGCTAAACACTGAAGCTTTCTTT.

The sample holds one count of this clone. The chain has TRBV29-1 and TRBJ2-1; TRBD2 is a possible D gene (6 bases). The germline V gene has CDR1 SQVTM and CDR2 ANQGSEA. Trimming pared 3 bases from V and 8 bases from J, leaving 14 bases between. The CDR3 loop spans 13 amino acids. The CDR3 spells CSVDPDGGDEQFF. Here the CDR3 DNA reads TGCAGCGTTGACCCGGACGGCGGGGATGAGCAGTTCTTC.

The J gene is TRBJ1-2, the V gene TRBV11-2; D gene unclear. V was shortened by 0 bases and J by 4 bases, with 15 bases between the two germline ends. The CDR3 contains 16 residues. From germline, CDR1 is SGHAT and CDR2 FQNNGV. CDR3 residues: CASSLDGRAEAYGYTF. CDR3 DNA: TGTGCCAGCAGCTTAGATGGGAGGGCAGAAGCCTATGGCTACACCTTC.

The CDR3 here is CASSTGGLHNSPLHF. The CDR3, as DNA: TGTGCCAGCAGTACAGGGGGCTTGCATAATTCACCCCTCCACTTT. This rearrangement joins TRBV6-5 to TRBJ1-6; 9 bases agree with TRBD1. V was pared by 5 bases and J by 5 bases, with 4 bases of the junction left unmatched. Germline V CDR1 and CDR2: MNHEY, SVGAGI. The CDR3 runs to 15 residues.

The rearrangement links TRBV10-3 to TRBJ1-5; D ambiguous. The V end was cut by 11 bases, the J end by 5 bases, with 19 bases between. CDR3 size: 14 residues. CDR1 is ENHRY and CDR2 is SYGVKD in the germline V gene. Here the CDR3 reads CAYPRGGGHQPQHF. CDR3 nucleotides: TGTGCCTACCCCAGAGGCGGAGGCCATCAGCCCCAGCATTTT.

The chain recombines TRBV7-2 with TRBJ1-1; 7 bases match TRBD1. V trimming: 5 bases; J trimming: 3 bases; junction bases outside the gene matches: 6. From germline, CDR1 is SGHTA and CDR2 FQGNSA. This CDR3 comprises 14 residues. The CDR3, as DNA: TGTGCCAGCAGCATAACTGACAGGGACACTGAAGCTTTCTTT. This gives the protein CASSITDRDTEAFF.

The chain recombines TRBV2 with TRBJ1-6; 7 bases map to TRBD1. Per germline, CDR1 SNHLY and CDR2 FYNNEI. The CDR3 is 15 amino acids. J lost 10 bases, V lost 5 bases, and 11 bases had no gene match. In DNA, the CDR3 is TGTGCCAGCAGTATTATCCGGGACAGAAACTCACCCCTCCACTTT. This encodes CASSIIRDRNSPLHF.